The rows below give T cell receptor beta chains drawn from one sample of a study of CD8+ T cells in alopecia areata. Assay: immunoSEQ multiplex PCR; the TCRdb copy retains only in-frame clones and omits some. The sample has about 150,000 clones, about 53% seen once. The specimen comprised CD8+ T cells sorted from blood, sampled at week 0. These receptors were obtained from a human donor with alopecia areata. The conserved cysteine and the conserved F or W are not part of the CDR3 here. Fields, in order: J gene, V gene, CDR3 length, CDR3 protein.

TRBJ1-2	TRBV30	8	AFEGDGYT
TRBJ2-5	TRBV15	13	ATSREPQGQETQY
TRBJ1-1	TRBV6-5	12	ASSYSEGNTEAF
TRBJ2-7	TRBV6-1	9	AIKQGYEQY
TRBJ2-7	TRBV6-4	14	ASSETSGGNLYEQY
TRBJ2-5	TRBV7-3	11	ASSPGIRETQY
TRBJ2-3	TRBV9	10	ASSLDRDTQY
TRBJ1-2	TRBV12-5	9	ASGLNYGYT
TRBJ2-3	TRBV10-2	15	ASRGAGGLTSTDTQY
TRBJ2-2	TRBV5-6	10	ASSSSGGELF
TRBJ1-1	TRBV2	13	ASSAQQGRDTEAF
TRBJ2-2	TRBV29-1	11	SVSGGNTGELF
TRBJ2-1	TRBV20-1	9	SARDLNEQF
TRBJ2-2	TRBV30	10	ASRLGAGELF
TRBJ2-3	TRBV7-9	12	ATYPQGSSDTQY
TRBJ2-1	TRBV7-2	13	ASTPLGGTGNEQF
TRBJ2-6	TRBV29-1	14	SVADIKGSGANVLT
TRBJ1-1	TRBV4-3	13	ASSQDARAYTEAF
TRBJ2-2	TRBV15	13	ATSAGTGPTGELF
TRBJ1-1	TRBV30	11	AWSVAGGSEAF
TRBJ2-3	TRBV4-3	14	ASSQLSGGEADTQY
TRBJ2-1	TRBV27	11	ASKTAQGYEQF
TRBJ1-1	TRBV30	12	AWNPGQLGTGAF
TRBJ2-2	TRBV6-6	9	ASMRAGELF
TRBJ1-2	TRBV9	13	ASSGWSGDDYGYT
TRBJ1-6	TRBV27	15	ASSLWQLWVHNSPLH
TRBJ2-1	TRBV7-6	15	ASSLPPGDRPYNEQF